These 18 T cell receptor beta chains share one sample of origin, sequenced in a study of OX40 agonist ivuxolimab in advanced cancers. Clones were read by immunoSEQ multiplex PCR, and TCRdb kept only the in-frame ones, dropping some. The profile shows about 46,000 clones, approximately 86% of them singletons. The sequences come from CD4+ or CD8+ T cells sorted from blood, collected in a trial of the OX40 agonist ivuxolimab. These receptors were collected from an adult with an advanced solid tumor such as melanoma, head and neck, liver or kidney cancer.

The chain uses TRBV29-1 and TRBJ2-1; TRBD1 matches at 7 bases. This CDR3 comprises 15 residues. With 7 bases clipped from V and 0 bases from J, the junction kept 9 bases outside the gene matches. Germline CDR1 and CDR2: SQVTM and ANQGSEA. The CDR3 region is CSAPQGVRSYNEQFF. CDR3 nucleotide sequence: TGCAGCGCGCCCCAGGGGGTTCGCTCCTACAATGAGCAGTTCTTC.

This chain links TRBV7-9 with TRBJ2-4; D is uncertain. Trimming pared 4 bases from V and 2 bases from J, leaving 6 bases between. Germline V gene sequence: CDR1 SEHNR, CDR2 FQNEAQ (reference sequence). The CDR3 length is 13 residues. CDR3 coding DNA: TGTGCCAGCAGCTCGATTCCCAAAAACATTCAGTACTTC. Translation gives CASSSIPKNIQYF.

J is TRBJ1-2 and V is TRBV9; 10 bases map to TRBD1. Germline V lookup: CDR1 SGDLS, CDR2 YYNGEE. The CDR3 has 16 amino acids. Losses at the gene ends were 3 bases for V and 1 base for J; bases not matched to a gene: 6. The CDR3 DNA sequence: TGTGCCAGCAGCGGACAGGGGGCTAACTTTAACTATGGCTACACCTTC. Its protein is CASSGQGANFNYGYTF.

This sequence joins TRBV4-1 and TRBJ2-3; D call uncertain. Between the trimmed V and J ends, which lost 4 bases and 2 bases, there was a span of 16 bases. In germline, CDR1 is MGHRA, CDR2 YSYEKL. The CDR3 consists of 16 residues. In nucleotides, the CDR3 is TGCGCCAGCAGCCGGACGGACGCGGATTACACAGATACGCAGTATTTT. It codes for CASSRTDADYTDTQYF.

The chain uses TRBV4-3 and TRBJ2-1; D remains ambiguous. CDR3 length equals 14 residues. Trimming left V 2 bases short and J 6 bases short, with 11 bases between. CDR1 is LGHNA, CDR2 YSLEER, per germline. CDR3 protein: CASSQTWAVNEQFF. The CDR3 region has the DNA TGCGCCAGCAGCCAAACCTGGGCGGTCAATGAGCAGTTCTTC.

This chain joins TRBV4-1 and TRBJ2-7, with 10 nucleotides matching TRBD2. The CDR3 spans 16 residues. The germline CDR1 and CDR2 sequences are MGHRA and YSYEKL. With 4 bases clipped from V and 5 bases from J, the junction kept 11 bases outside the gene matches. The CDR3 loop reads CASSPMPGTSVHEQYF. DNA of the CDR3: TGCGCCAGCAGCCCCATGCCGGGGACTAGCGTGCACGAGCAGTACTTC.

This clone has more than one count but fewer than ten. This rearrangement joins TRBV13 to TRBJ1-1, with D unresolved. The CDR3 consists of 14 residues. Germline V lookup: CDR1 PRHDT, CDR2 FYEKMQ (reference sequence). The V end was cut by 3 bases, the J end by 1 base, with 9 bases between. The CDR3 spells CASSLSGENTEAFF. The CDR3, as DNA: TGTGCCAGCAGCTTGAGCGGAGAGAACACTGAAGCTTTCTTT.

The sample holds a few counts of this clone. The V and J genes are TRBV6-5 and TRBJ1-5, with TRBD1 as a possible D gene (5 bases). Germline V gene lookup returns CDR1 MNHEY and CDR2 SVGAGI. Trimming pared 5 bases from V and 1 base from J, leaving 9 bases between. The CDR3 sequence is 14 residues long. CDR3 sequence: CASSLRQSNQPQHF. CDR3 coding DNA: TGTGCCAGCAGTCTCCGACAGAGCAATCAGCCCCAGCATTTT.

The CDR3 is CASSWTRGSGSSQFF. The CDR3 bases are TGTGCCAGCAGTTGGACCCGAGGGAGCGGGAGTTCTCAGTTCTTC. This chain connects TRBV27 to TRBJ2-1, with 8 nucleotides matching TRBD2. Germline V gives CDR1 MNHEY, CDR2 SMNVEV (reference sequence). V dropped 4 bases and J dropped 13; count of bases not matched to a gene: 15. The CDR3 has 15 amino acids.

This clone was counted only a few times. The V gene is TRBV5-4, the J gene TRBJ2-3; 7 positions match TRBD2. V was clipped by 1 base and J by 4 bases; unmatched bases: 9. In germline, CDR1 is SGHNT, CDR2 YYREEE (reference sequence). This CDR3 region has 16 residues. CDR3: CASSLLVARGSDTQYF. The CDR3 coding sequence is TGTGCCAGCAGCTTGTTAGTGGCGCGGGGGTCAGATACGCAGTATTTT.

The chain combines TRBV27 with TRBJ2-1; TRBD2 is a possible D gene (5 bases). The germline CDR1 and CDR2 sequences are MNHEY and SMNVEV (reference sequence). The CDR3 has 13 amino acids. V lost 5 bases and J lost 2, with 7 bases in between. The CDR3 region has the DNA TGTGCCAGCAGTGCCGGGACCTACAATGAGCAGTTCTTC. Residues: CASSAGTYNEQFF.

The chain is built from TRBV5-8 and TRBJ2-7; TRBD2 agrees at 8 bases. The ends lost 6 bases at V and 8 bases at J; junction bases unmatched: 10. CDR3 length: 13 amino acids. CDR1 and CDR2 from the germline V gene are SGHTS and YDEGEE. For the CDR3, the DNA is TGTGCCAGCAAACTAGCGGCCCTCCGGCAGCAGTACTTC. It codes for CASKLAALRQQYF.

The genes are TRBV7-6 and TRBJ2-2; D is ambiguous. Germline V gene lookup returns CDR1 SGHVS and CDR2 FNYEAQ. Trimming stripped 3 bases from V and 7 bases from J, with 12 bases between. CDR3 length: 14 amino acids. The CDR3 DNA sequence: TGTGCCAGCAGCTTTGGGGTTAGGAACGGGGAGCTGTTTTTT. Translation: CASSFGVRNGELFF.

The J gene is TRBJ2-1, the V gene TRBV5-6; 9 positions match TRBD1. V shed 1 base, J shed 4 bases, and the junction held 6 bases outside the gene matches. Germline values: CDR1 SGHDT, CDR2 YYEEEE. CDR3 size: 16 residues. The CDR3 bases are TGTGCCAGCAGCTTGAGTTGGGACAGGGCTTACAATGAGCAGTTCTTC. The encoded protein is CASSLSWDRAYNEQFF.

V usage is TRBV5-1 and J usage is TRBJ1-1; the match to TRBD1 covers 7 bases. The V and J ends lost 6 bases and 5 bases, in that order; junction bases with no gene match: 10. Germline CDR1 reads SGHRS; CDR2 reads YFSETQ. The length of the CDR3 is 14 residues. The CDR3 here is CASTAQQGRTEAFF. The CDR3 DNA reads TGCGCCAGCACGGCACAACAGGGGCGGACTGAAGCTTTCTTT.

This clone is a singleton in its sample. The chain couples TRBV7-6 to TRBJ2-3; tentative D call: TRBD2 (6 bases). CDR1 is SGHVS and CDR2 is FNYEAQ in the germline V gene. The CDR3 spans 17 residues. V was cut by 7 bases and J by 3 bases, with 23 bases left in between. The CDR3 is CASTPRGVAGRTDTQYF. The DNA of the CDR3 is TGTGCCAGCACCCCGAGGGGTGTGGCAGGGAGGACAGATACGCAGTATTTT.

This chain joins TRBV2 and TRBJ2-7, with TRBD2 matching 11 bases. CDR3 size: 15 residues. Germline V gene data show CDR1 as SNHLY and CDR2 as FYNNEI. The junction had 3 bases not matched to a gene; V was cut back by 3 bases and J by 2 bases. The CDR3 region is CASSDGTSGTYEQYF. The CDR3, as DNA: TGTGCCAGCAGTGATGGGACTAGCGGAACCTACGAGCAGTACTTC.

The chain combines TRBV5-4 with TRBJ1-2; perhaps TRBD1 as D (5 bases). V was clipped by 4 bases and J by 7 bases, with 20 bases between them. The CDR3 has 15 amino acids. Germline CDR1 and CDR2: SGHNT and YYREEE (reference sequence). The CDR3 spells CASSQGRGTASGYTF. The CDR3 DNA is TGTGCCAGCAGCCAAGGGAGAGGGACCGCCTCTGGCTACACCTTC.